The rows below give T cell receptor beta chains drawn from one sample of a study of cytomegalovirus exposure and HLA in healthy donors. Assay used: immunoSEQ multiplex PCR; TCRdb lists only in-frame clones, some missing. Here the sample spans about 100,000 clones, about three quarters being singletons. Material for sequencing was PBMCs. All receptors come from a man in his sixties in good health and CMV-seropositive. CDR3s include the opening cysteine and the closing phenylalanine or tryptophan. Fields, in order: D gene, J gene, V gene, clone size, CDR3 DNA, CDR3 protein. A D gene is named only where the DNA matches it firmly. Clone size, where shown, is once, few, many, or a class for clones that have expanded.

TRBD1 | TRBJ1-1 | TRBV19 | - | TGTGCCAGTAGGCAAGGGGACAGGTCCACCCTGCAACACACTGAAGCTTTCTTT | CASRQGDRSTLQHTEAFF
- | TRBJ2-3 | TRBV10-3 | - | TGTGCCATCAGTTCCAGACAGCTCACAGATACGCAGTATTTT | CAISSRQLTDTQYF
- | TRBJ1-4 | TRBV5-5 | - | TGTGCCAGCAGCTTGACAGCAACTAATGAAAAACTGTTTTTT | CASSLTATNEKLFF
- | TRBJ2-6 | TRBV19 | - | TGTGCCAGTATAGACAGATTTGCTGGGGGGGCCAACGTCCTGACTTTC | CASIDRFAGGANVLTF
TRBD2 | TRBJ2-3 | TRBV5-4 | - | TGTGCCAGCAAAGCGGGGGGTCTTTCTAGCACAGATACGCAGTATTTT | CASKAGGLSSTDTQYF
TRBD1 | TRBJ1-4 | TRBV5-1 | - | TGCGCCAGCAGCTTGGACGGACAGGGGACGGAAAAACTGTTTTTT | CASSLDGQGTEKLFF
TRBD2 | TRBJ2-3 | TRBV6-5 | - | TGTGCCAGCAGTCCTAGCGGGGCGATAGATACGCAGTATTTT | CASSPSGAIDTQYF
TRBD2 | TRBJ2-1 | TRBV7-2 | - | TGTGCCAGCAGCTGGGGGACTAGCGGGGGGGAGGATGAGCAGTTCTTC | CASSWGTSGGEDEQFF
TRBD2 | TRBJ2-5 | TRBV13 | - | TGTGCCAGCAGCGGATACGCCGGGACTAGCGGGGGGGCCGGGGAGACCCAGTACTTC | CASSGYAGTSGGAGETQYF
TRBD2 | TRBJ2-2 | TRBV9 | few | TGTGCCAGCAGCGCCCCGGGGGGGCAGGGAGGGCTCACCGGGGAGCTGTTTTTT | CASSAPGGQGGLTGELFF
TRBD1 | TRBJ2-2 | TRBV27 | - | TGTGCCAGCAGTCCCCGCCGGGACAGTGGGGAGCTGTTTTTT | CASSPRRDSGELFF
TRBD1 | TRBJ1-2 | TRBV27 | - | TGTGCCAGCAGTTTGCAGGGGGTGGATGGCTACACCTTC | CASSLQGVDGYTF
- | TRBJ2-2 | TRBV5-1 | - | TGCGCCAGCAGCTTGGTACAGAACACCGGGGAGCTGTTTTTT | CASSLVQNTGELFF
TRBD1 | TRBJ1-5 | TRBV6-1 | - | TGTGCCAGCAGGGGGACAGGGGGTAATCAGCCCCAGCATTTT | CASRGTGGNQPQHF
- | TRBJ1-5 | TRBV7-8 | - | TGCGCCAGCAGCCGTTTGGGAGGAGGTCAGCCCCAGCATTTT | CASSRLGGGQPQHF
TRBD1 | TRBJ2-5 | TRBV6-5 | - | TGTGCCAGCAGTGGACGGACAGGGGACCAAGAGACCCAGTACTTC | CASSGRTGDQETQYF
TRBD2 | TRBJ2-1 | TRBV4-2 | - | TGTGCCAGCAGCCCACTTTCTAGCGGGGGGGCGAGGGTTGAGCAGTTCTTC | CASSPLSSGGARVEQFF
- | TRBJ1-1 | TRBV6-6 | - | TGTGCCAGCAGTTACTCGAGTAGGGGTAGTGACACTGAAGCTTTCTTT | CASSYSSRGSDTEAFF
- | TRBJ2-5 | TRBV5-1 | - | TGCGCCAGCAGCTTGGTATCGGGGAACCAAGAGACCCAGTACTTC | CASSLVSGNQETQYF
TRBD2 | TRBJ2-5 | TRBV10-3 | few | TGTGCCATCAGTGAGAGCGGGGGGGCCCAGGAGACCCAGTACTTC | CAISESGGAQETQYF
TRBD1 | TRBJ2-5 | TRBV7-9 | - | TGTGCCAGCAGCTCCGACAGGGGTGAGACCCAGTACTTC | CASSSDRGETQYF
TRBD1 | TRBJ1-4 | TRBV5-5 | - | TGTGCCAGCAGCTCCCCCGGGACAGGGGGGGAAAAACTGTTTTTT | CASSSPGTGGEKLFF
TRBD1 | TRBJ2-7 | TRBV4-1 | - | TGCGCCAGCAGCCAGGCGGGACAGGGGAGGGAGCAGTACTTC | CASSQAGQGREQYF
- | TRBJ1-6 | TRBV6-1 | - | TGTGCCAGCAAAGAGGTTTCGTCGGATAATTCACCCCTCCACTTT | CASKEVSSDNSPLHF
- | TRBJ2-6 | TRBV5-1 | - | TGCGCCAGTCGGACATCGGGCTCTGGGGCCAACGTCCTGACTTTC | CASRTSGSGANVLTF
- | TRBJ2-3 | TRBV4-2 | few | TGTGCCAGCAGCCAAAGCACGTTAGCCGATACGCAGTATTTT | CASSQSTLADTQYF
TRBD2 | TRBJ2-5 | TRBV4-2 | - | TGTGCCAGCAGCCAAGCTGGAGCGGGGGAGCAAGAGACCCAGTACTTC | CASSQAGAGEQETQYF
- | TRBJ1-4 | TRBV5-1 | - | TGCGCCAGCAGCCTGGGCCTTCATGGGGGCTATGAAAAACTGTTTTTT | CASSLGLHGGYEKLFF